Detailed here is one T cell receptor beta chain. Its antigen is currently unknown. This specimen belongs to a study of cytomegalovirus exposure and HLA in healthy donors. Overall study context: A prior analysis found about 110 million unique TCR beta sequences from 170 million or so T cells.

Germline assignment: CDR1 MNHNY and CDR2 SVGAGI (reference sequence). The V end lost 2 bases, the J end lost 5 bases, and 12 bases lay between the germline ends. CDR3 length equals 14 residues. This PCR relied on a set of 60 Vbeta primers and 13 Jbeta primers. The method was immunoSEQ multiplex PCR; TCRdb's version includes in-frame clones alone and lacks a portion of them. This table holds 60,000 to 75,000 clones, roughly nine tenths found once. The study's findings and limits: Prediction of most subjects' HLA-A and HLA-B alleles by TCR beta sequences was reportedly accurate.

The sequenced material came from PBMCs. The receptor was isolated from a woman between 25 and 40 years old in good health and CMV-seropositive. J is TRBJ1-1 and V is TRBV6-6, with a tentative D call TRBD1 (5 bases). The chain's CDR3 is CASSYQGRATEAFF. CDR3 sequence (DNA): TGTGCCAGCAGTTACCAGGGTCGAGCAACTGAAGCTTTCTTT.